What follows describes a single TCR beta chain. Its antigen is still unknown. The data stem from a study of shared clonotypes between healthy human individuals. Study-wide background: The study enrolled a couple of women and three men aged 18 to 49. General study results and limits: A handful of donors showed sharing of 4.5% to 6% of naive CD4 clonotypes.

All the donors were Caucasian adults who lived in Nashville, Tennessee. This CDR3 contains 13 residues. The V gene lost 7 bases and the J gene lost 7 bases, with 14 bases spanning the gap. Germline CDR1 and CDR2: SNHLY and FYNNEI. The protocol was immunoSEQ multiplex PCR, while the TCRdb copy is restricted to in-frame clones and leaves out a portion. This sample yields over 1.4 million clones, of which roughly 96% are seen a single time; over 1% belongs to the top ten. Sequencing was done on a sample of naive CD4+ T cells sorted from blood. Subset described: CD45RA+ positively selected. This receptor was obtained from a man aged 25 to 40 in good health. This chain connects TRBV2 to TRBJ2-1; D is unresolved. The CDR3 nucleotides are TGTGCCAGCAAGATCGGGTTAGGGAATGAGCAGTTCTTC. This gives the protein CASKIGLGNEQFF.